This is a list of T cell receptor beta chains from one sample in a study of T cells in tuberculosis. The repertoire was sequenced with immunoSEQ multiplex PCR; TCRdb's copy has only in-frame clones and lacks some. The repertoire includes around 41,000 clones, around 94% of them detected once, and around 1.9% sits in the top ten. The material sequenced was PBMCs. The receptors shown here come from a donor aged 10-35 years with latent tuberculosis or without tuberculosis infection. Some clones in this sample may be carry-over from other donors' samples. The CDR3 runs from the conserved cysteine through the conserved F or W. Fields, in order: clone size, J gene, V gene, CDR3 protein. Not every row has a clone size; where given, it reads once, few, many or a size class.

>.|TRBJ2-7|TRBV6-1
CASSEGTDRDEQYF
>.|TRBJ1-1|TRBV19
CASSVTGGGGTEAFF
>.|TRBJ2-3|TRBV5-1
CASSLPRERGDTQYF
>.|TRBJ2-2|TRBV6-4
CASSDSTQGRTGELFF
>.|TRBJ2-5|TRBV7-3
CASSFSGRNQETQYF
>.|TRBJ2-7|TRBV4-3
CASSQDAQLPGQGSGEQYF
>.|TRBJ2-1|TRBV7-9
CASSLVEGYNEQFF
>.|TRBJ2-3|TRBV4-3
CASSQLPRTDTQYF
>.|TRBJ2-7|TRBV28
CASINLGRGSSYEQYF
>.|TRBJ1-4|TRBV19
CASSVRVSSEKLFF
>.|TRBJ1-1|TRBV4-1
CASSLRGTAGGDTEAFF
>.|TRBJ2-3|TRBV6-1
CASGRENTDTQYF
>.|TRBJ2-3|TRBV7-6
CASSFERGTDTQYF
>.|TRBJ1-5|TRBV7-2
CASSLEGGAGNQPQHF
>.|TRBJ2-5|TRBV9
CASSEGLAGVAETQYF
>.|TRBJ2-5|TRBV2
CASSVLAGGVETQYF
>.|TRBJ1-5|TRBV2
CASSRRNSNQPQHF
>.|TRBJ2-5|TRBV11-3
CASSLGRRGSGEETQYF
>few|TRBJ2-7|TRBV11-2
CASSSGLSYEQYF
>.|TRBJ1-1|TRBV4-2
CASSQGEGPRPNTEAFF
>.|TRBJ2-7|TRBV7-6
CASSLVHGYEQYF
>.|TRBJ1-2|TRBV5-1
CASSLSRTYRGDNGYTF
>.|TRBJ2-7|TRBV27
CASRTLDGYEQYF
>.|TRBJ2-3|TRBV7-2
CASSLSKRPSTDTQYF
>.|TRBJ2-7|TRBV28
CASLRLAGDYEQYF
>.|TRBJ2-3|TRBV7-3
CASSYNRESTDTQYF
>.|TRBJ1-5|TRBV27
CASSSQGANQPQHF
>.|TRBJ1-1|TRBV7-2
CASSSGQTMNTEAFF
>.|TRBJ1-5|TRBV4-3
CASSQVWARDQPQHF
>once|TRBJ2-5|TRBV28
CASSLLLAGGQETQYF
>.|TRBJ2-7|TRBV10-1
CASSVVTSGYYEQYF
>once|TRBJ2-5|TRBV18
CASSPTATETQYF
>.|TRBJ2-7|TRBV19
CASSDRVDYEQYF
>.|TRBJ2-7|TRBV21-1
CASSKIGGLSSYEQYF
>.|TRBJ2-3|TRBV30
CAWRNPGTSGVTDTQYF
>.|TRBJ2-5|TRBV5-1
CASSLPSSGQETQYF
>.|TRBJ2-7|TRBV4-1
CASSQIGGGRSYEQYF
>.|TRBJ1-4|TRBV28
CASSLPPGGTNEKLFF
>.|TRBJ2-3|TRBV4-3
CASSQDPPVYIQYTDTQYF
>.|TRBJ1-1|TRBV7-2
CASSPIQGYTEAFF
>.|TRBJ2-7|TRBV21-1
CASSKVRGIVGEQYF
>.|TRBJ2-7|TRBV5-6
CASSRSYEQYF
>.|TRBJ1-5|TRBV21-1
CASSKSLRCQPQHF
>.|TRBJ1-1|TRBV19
CASSLLGQARTEAFF